The source of this T cell receptor beta chain is a study of blood T cells in healthy people across ages. General observations from the study: Aged donors had fewer naive CD4+ cells and lower diversity than long-lived donors.

Comments on this clonotype: As yet, its antigen is unknown. Since a much larger clone is just one base distant, this may be a read error.

The use of a sample-barcoded 5' primer and a J-beta primer mix characterized a second PCR of roughly 6 to 11 cycles. MiXCR, run by TCRdb on the 5' RACE reads, gives a single entry per CDR3 protein. The sample yields about 1.7 million distinct CDR3 sequences, 28% seen once. The draw of peripheral blood yielded ten milliliters from each donor. The germline V gene encodes CDR1 WSHSY and CDR2 SAAADI. The CDR3 is 14 amino acids. The chain employs TRBV10-2 and TRBJ2-4; TRBD2 matches at 11 bases. The J call may be faulty, since TRBJ2-7 better matches the DNA end. The sample taken for sequencing was blood. This clonotype was sampled from a young woman in good health. The CDR3 sequence is CASSPGTSGVEQYF. The CDR3, as DNA: TGCGCCAGCAGTCCCGGGACTAGCGGTGTCGAGCAGTACTTC.